Presented here are 16 T cell receptor beta chains from one specimen sequenced in a study of T cell responses to AZD1222 COVID-19 vaccine. This table comes from immunoSEQ multiplex PCR, and its TCRdb copy is limited to in-frame clones, with some not included. Seen here are more than 150,000 clones, approximately 92% observed once, and the top ten hold roughly a tenth. This specimen consisted of peripheral blood, obtained on day 0 of AZD1222 vaccination. These receptors were taken from an adult in good health.

The gene calls are TRBV7-9 and TRBJ1-2; D remains ambiguous. Germline-derived CDR1 and CDR2 are SEHNR and FQNEAQ (reference sequence). The CDR3 consists of 13 residues. Between the trimmed V and J ends, which lost 1 base and 5 bases, there was a span of 8 bases. CDR3 sequence: CASSLEGMYGYTF. CDR3 sequence (DNA): TGTGCCAGCAGCTTAGAAGGGATGTATGGCTACACCTTC.

This chain uses TRBV30 with TRBJ2-3; D is uncertain. V was cut by 3 bases and J by 6 bases, with 4 bases left in between. Germline CDR1 and CDR2: GTSNPN and SVGIG (reference sequence). CDR3 length: 10 amino acids. CDR3 nucleotides: TGTGCCTGGAGGGAGGATACGCAGTATTTT. It specifies CAWREDTQYF.

The chain employs TRBV27 and TRBJ1-5; 7 bases fit TRBD1. CDR1 is MNHEY, CDR2 SMNVEV, per germline (reference sequence). The length of the CDR3 is 15 residues. V trimming: 4 bases; J trimming: 7 bases; junction bases outside the gene matches: 10. The CDR3 sequence: CASSSRQGGGQPQHF. As DNA, the CDR3 is TGTGCCAGCAGTTCCCGACAGGGTGGTGGGCAGCCCCAGCATTTT.

The genes are TRBV5-4 and TRBJ1-1, with a tentative D call TRBD1 (6 bases). Trimming cost V 5 bases and J 1 base, with 12 bases left between them. Germline V gene sequence: CDR1 SGHNT, CDR2 YYREEE (reference sequence). This CDR3 has 14 residues. Here the CDR3 reads CASRMGGPNTEAFF. The CDR3 bases are TGTGCCAGCAGGATGGGGGGGCCGAACACTGAAGCTTTCTTT.

This chain's CDR3 is CASRPPGQWNTGELFF. CDR3 nucleotide sequence: TGTGCCAGCAGGCCCCCCGGACAGTGGAACACCGGGGAGCTGTTTTTT. The V call is TRBV6-6, the J call TRBJ2-2; D perhaps matches TRBD1 (6 bases). The length of the CDR3 is 16 residues. From germline, CDR1 is MNHNY and CDR2 SVGAGI (reference sequence). V dropped 6 bases and J dropped 1 base, with 15 bases sitting between them.

The rearrangement links TRBV6-6 to TRBJ1-5; a possible D gene is TRBD1 (5 bases). The V end was cut by 5 bases, the J end by 2 bases, with 10 bases between. The CDR3 runs 14 residues. The V gene's germline CDR1 is MNHNY and CDR2 SVGAGI (reference sequence). CDR3 amino acids: CASSLQGGNQPQHF. The CDR3 DNA reads TGTGCCAGCAGTCTTCAGGGAGGCAATCAGCCCCAGCATTTT.

A few counts support this clone. The chain carries TRBV27 and TRBJ1-5; 7 bases line up with TRBD1. V gave up 6 bases and J gave up 5 bases; unmatched junction bases: 7. Germline CDR1 MNHEY, CDR2 SMNVEV (reference sequence). The CDR3 is made up of 14 amino acids. CDR3 coding DNA: TGTGCCAGCAGCCCATTCAGGGGGGATCAGCCCCAGCATTTT. Its translation: CASSPFRGDQPQHF.

The J gene is TRBJ1-1, the V gene TRBV27, with unresolved D. Germline CDR1 and CDR2: MNHEY and SMNVEV (reference sequence). Trimming shortened V by 5 bases and J by 5 bases, and 15 bases separated the two germline ends. The CDR3 runs 14 residues. Written as DNA, the CDR3 is TGTGCCAGCAGTCCCGACTGGGGAGGAACTGAAGCTTTCTTT. It is translated as CASSPDWGGTEAFF.

This clone has a handful of counts. The chain couples TRBV6-2 or TRBV6-3 to TRBJ2-7; D not resolved. CDR3 length equals 13 residues. Germline V gene lookup returns CDR1 MNHEY and CDR2 SVGEGT. The ends were cut back, 6 bases at V and 1 base at J, with 10 bases in the middle. The CDR3 DNA reads TGTGCCAGCAGCCCCACTACTTCCTACGAGCAGTACTTC. Amino acid sequence: CASSPTTSYEQYF.

The V gene is TRBV29-1, the J gene TRBJ2-1; 10 bases are a match to TRBD1. Losses at the gene ends were 6 bases for V and 0 bases for J; bases not matched to a gene: 5. Germline V gene sequence: CDR1 SQVTM, CDR2 ANQGSEA. This CDR3 has 15 residues. DNA for the CDR3: TGCAGCGTGGAGGGACAGGGGAGCTCCTACAATGAGCAGTTCTTC. Translating gives CSVEGQGSSYNEQFF.

This sequence joins TRBV10-3 and TRBJ2-7, with 14 bases aligning to TRBD2. From germline, CDR1 is ENHRY and CDR2 SYGVKD. The junction had 4 bases not matched to a gene; V was cut back by 8 bases and J by 7 bases. This CDR3 spans 13 amino acids. The CDR3 sequence is CAIGLAGGKEQYF. The CDR3 nucleotides read TGTGCCATCGGACTAGCGGGAGGTAAAGAGCAGTACTTC.

Comments on this clone: Distinct nucleotide sequences in the sample also encode this CDR3. The J gene is TRBJ2-1, the V gene TRBV19, with D unresolved. The CDR3 is made up of 11 amino acids. Germline CDR1 LNHDA, CDR2 SQIVND (reference sequence). V was trimmed by 5 bases and J by 6 bases, leaving 5 bases between them. The CDR3 sequence is CASSLVNEQFF. The CDR3 nucleotides are TGTGCCAGTAGTTTAGTCAATGAGCAGTTCTTC.

The count of this clone is one. This rearrangement joins TRBV6-5 to TRBJ2-3, with TRBD2 identical over 7 bases. The CDR3 totals 12 residues. V lost 6 bases, J lost 4 bases, and 1 base stayed unmatched. Germline-derived CDR1 and CDR2 are MNHEY and SVGAGI. The DNA of the CDR3 is TGTGCCAGCAGGGGAGGGGCAGATACGCAGTATTTT. Protein: CASRGGADTQYF.

The chain combines TRBV24-1 with TRBJ1-2; TRBD1 matches 8 bases. From germline, CDR1 is KGHDR and CDR2 SFDVKD. Germline trimming cut 4 bases from V and 8 bases from J; bases unmatched to any gene: 14. CDR3 length: 16 amino acids. Here the CDR3 DNA reads TGTGCCACCAGTGACCCTTTTATGACAGGGGATTCCGGCTACACCTTC. This translates into CATSDPFMTGDSGYTF.

In its sample, this clone was seen once. This sequence joins TRBV30 and TRBJ1-1; the match to TRBD1 covers 7 bases. Unmatched junction bases numbered 4, after V lost 5 bases and J lost 1 base. The length of the CDR3 is 13 residues. CDR1 is GTSNPN and CDR2 is SVGIG in the germline V gene (reference sequence). The CDR3 DNA reads TGTGCCTGGCCGGGGACAGCGAACACTGAAGCTTTCTTT. Amino acid sequence: CAWPGTANTEAFF.

This chain links TRBV20-1 with TRBJ2-2; possible D gene TRBD2, 6 bases. This CDR3 contains 17 residues. Trimming pared 3 bases from V and 2 bases from J, leaving 19 bases between. CDR1 DFQATT and CDR2 SNEGSKA come from the germline V gene (reference sequence). The CDR3 here is CSASGLRPSVNTGELFF. CDR3 in DNA: TGCAGTGCTAGTGGTCTGCGGCCTAGCGTCAACACCGGGGAGCTGTTTTTT.